The next 30 T cell receptor beta chains were all read from a single sample in a study of CD8+CD57+ T cells in acquired aplastic anemia. Genomic DNA acted as the template from which TCR beta VDJ combination and CDR3 sequence profiling were carried out. TCRdb re-called the reads with MiXCR, one entry per CDR3 protein. The top ten hold 8% to 9.5% of the sample, which has around 140,000 distinct CDR3 sequences, less than 45% seen once. The sample taken for sequencing was sorted CD4+, CD8+, or CD8+CD57+ T cells (not recorded which) from PBMCs. The source is a human donor in good health, serving as a control.

The chain joins TRBV7-9 to TRBJ1-1; D ambiguous. The CDR3 extends over 11 amino acids. Per the germline V gene, CDR1 is SEHNR and CDR2 is FQNEAQ (reference sequence). V gave up 10 bases and J gave up 1 base, with 7 bases separating them. CDR3 nucleotides: TGTGCCACGGTTTCGAACACTGAAGCTTTCTTT. Translated, it gives CATVSNTEAFF.

This clonotype was seen repeatedly, ten times or more. This chain joins TRBV2 and TRBJ2-7; 16 bases agree with TRBD2. The germline CDR1 and CDR2 sequences are SNHLY and FYNNEI. The CDR3 extends over 18 amino acids. V trimming: 6 bases; J trimming: 0 bases; junction bases outside the gene matches: 8. CDR3 region: CASSGPGLAGGFSYEQYF. CDR3 in DNA: TGTGCCAGCAGCGGACCGGGACTAGCGGGGGGGTTCTCCTACGAGCAGTACTTC.

Turning to this clonotype: An end of the junction differs from the germline gene, which may be a read error. V gene TRBV28 combines with J gene TRBJ1-6; a weak D match, TRBD1 (6 bases). The V gene's germline CDR1 is MDHEN and CDR2 SYDVKM. The CDR3 is made up of 14 amino acids. The CDR3 nucleotides are TGTGCCAGCATAATACAGGGCTTCAGTTCACCCCCCCACTTT. It specifies CASIIQGFSSPPHF.

This clonotype was observed many times. V and J are TRBV7-2 and TRBJ2-7; D is uncertain. Germline values: CDR1 SGHTA, CDR2 FQGNSA. V was shortened by 1 base and J by 7 bases, with 8 bases between the two germline ends. The CDR3 has 12 residues. CDR3 protein: CASSLVVLEQYF. In DNA, the CDR3 is TGTGCCAGCAGCTTAGTGGTTCTGGAGCAGTACTTC.

This clonotype was seen a single time. One end of the junction varies from germline; a read error may be responsible. J is TRBJ2-7 and V is TRBV10-3; 7 bases fit TRBD2. This CDR3 is 15 amino acids long. The germline V gene has CDR1 ENHRY and CDR2 SYGVKD. The CDR3 region is CAISKVAGPMDEQYF. The CDR3 region has the DNA TGCGCCATCAGTAAAGTAGCGGGTCCTATGGACGAGCAGTACTTC.

To note about this clonotype: An end of the junction does not agree with germline; a read error may underlie this. The chain combines TRBV19 with TRBJ1-1, with 9 positions matching TRBD1. Germline CDR1 is LNHDA and CDR2 is SQIVND (reference sequence). The CDR3 sequence is 15 residues long. CDR3 residues: CAGSTGGAEVSEALF. The CDR3 bases are TGTGCCGGTAGTACAGGGGGCGCGGAGGTATCTGAAGCTCTCTTT.

Remarks on this clonotype: Given a much more abundant clone one base away, this may be a read error. The chain employs TRBV20-1 and TRBJ2-1, with TRBD1 as a possible D gene (8 bases). CDR1 and CDR2 from the germline V gene are DFQATT and SNEGSKA (reference sequence). The CDR3 is 18 amino acids. Trimming removed 5 bases from V and 2 bases from J, with 25 bases in between. For the CDR3, the DNA is TGCAGTGCTGCAACAGGGGGGGGAACAACGGGTACCTACAATGAGCAGTTCTTC. Translation gives CSAATGGGTTGTYNEQFF.

This clonotype has a count of ten or more. V is TRBV12-3 or TRBV12-4 and J is TRBJ1-2, with D uncertain. V was shortened by 6 bases and J by 4 bases, with 9 bases between the two germline ends. The CDR3 is 12 residues long. The CDR3 DNA follows: TGTGCCAGCAGCCGACTGGGCTATGGCTACACCTTC. Encoded protein: CASSRLGYGYTF.

A note on this clonotype: The final CDR3 position lacks the conserved phenylalanine or tryptophan, pointing to a likely read error. The V and J genes are TRBV20-1 and TRBJ1-1; TRBD1 aligns across 9 bases. The V gene's germline CDR1 is DFQATT and CDR2 SNEGSKA (reference sequence). This CDR3 spans 14 amino acids. The ends lost 1 base at V and 3 bases at J; junction bases unmatched: 3. In DNA form, the CDR3 reads TGCAGTGCTAGAGCTGGGACAGGGCACACTGAAGCTTTCATT. Amino acids: CSARAGTGHTEAFI.

This clonotype was recorded many times. The chain employs TRBV9 and TRBJ1-2; D gene uncertain. The V gene's germline CDR1 is SGDLS and CDR2 YYNGEE. Trimming took off 4 bases at V and 4 bases at J, with 8 bases between the two ends. The CDR3 length is 12 residues. For the CDR3, the DNA is TGTGCCAGCAGCATCGACACCTATGGCTACACCTTC. Its translation: CASSIDTYGYTF.

V and J are TRBV2 and TRBJ1-5; D not certain. CDR3 length: 13 amino acids. The V end was cut by 4 bases, the J end by 4 bases, with 8 bases between. CDR1 and CDR2 (germline): SNHLY, FYNNEI. This CDR3 is CASSGQNNQPQHF. The CDR3 region has the DNA TGTGCCAGCAGTGGACAAAATAATCAGCCCCAGCATTTT. Full variable domain (rest looked up from reference TRBV2 and TRBJ1-5): EPEVTQTPSHQVTQMGQEVILRCVPISNHLYFYWYRQILGQKVEFLVSFYNNEISEKSEIFDDQFSVERPDGSNFTLKIRSTKLEDSAMYFCASSGQNNQPQHFGDGTRLSIL.

V is TRBV18 and J is TRBJ1-2, with TRBD1 matching over 12 bases. V was pared by 2 bases and J by 5 bases, with 3 bases of the junction left unmatched. This CDR3 contains 15 residues. The germline gives CDR1 KGHSH, CDR2 LQKENI. Here the CDR3 reads CASSPRDRGHYGYTF. For the CDR3, the DNA is TGTGCCAGCTCACCAAGGGACAGGGGGCATTATGGCTACACCTTC.

V usage is TRBV29-1 and J usage is TRBJ1-1; D is unclear. V was cut by 4 bases and J by 4 bases, with 13 bases left in between. Per the germline V gene, CDR1 is SQVTM and CDR2 is ANQGSEA. The CDR3 is made up of 13 amino acids. CDR3 DNA: TGCAGCGTTGTGCAGAGATTGAGCACTGAAGCTTTCTTT. Residues: CSVVQRLSTEAFF.

This clonotype was seen only once. This chain's CDR3 is CATSRDRGEQAGYTF. In nucleotides, the CDR3 is TGTGCCACCAGCAGAGACAGGGGGGAGCAGGCTGGCTACACCTTC. This chain joins TRBV15 and TRBJ1-2, with 7 positions matching TRBD1. Per the germline V gene, CDR1 is LNHNV and CDR2 is YYDKDF (reference sequence). The CDR3 has 15 residues. The V segment lost 0 bases and the J segment 7 bases; nucleotides outside the gene matches: 8.

This clonotype was found many times. The CDR3 nucleotides are TGTGCCAGCAGTGAAGACTCAGGGCTGTTTTTT. It translates to CASSEDSGLFF. This rearrangement joins TRBV2 to TRBJ1-4; possibly TRBD1 for D (5 bases). The CDR3 runs to 11 residues. V was pared by 1 base and J by 14 bases, with 8 bases between. The germline gives CDR1 SNHLY, CDR2 FYNNEI.

The gene calls are TRBV9 and TRBJ2-7, with 9 bases matching TRBD1. The germline gives CDR1 SGDLS, CDR2 YYNGEE. The CDR3 covers 15 residues. The J segment lost 4 bases and the V segment lost 3 bases, leaving 8 bases of the junction unmatched. The CDR3 DNA reads as TGTGCCAGCAGCGACTCCGGACAGGGGAAATACGAGCAGTACTTC. It codes for CASSDSGQGKYEQYF.

This clonotype has at least ten counts. The CDR3: CSASPIRGTSGGPNTDTQYF. The CDR3 DNA sequence: TGCAGTGCTAGTCCTATCCGAGGGACTAGCGGGGGGCCCAACACAGATACGCAGTATTTT. This chain links TRBV20-1 with TRBJ2-3, with 15 bases fitting TRBD2. CDR3 size: 20 residues. Germline CDR1 is DFQATT and CDR2 is SNEGSKA (reference sequence). J gave up 2 bases and V 3 bases, and 15 bases lay outside the gene matches.

The V and J genes are TRBV18 and TRBJ2-1; 9 nucleotides agree with TRBD2. Germline loops: CDR1 KGHSH, CDR2 LQKENI. This CDR3 is 15 amino acids long. V lost 6 bases and J lost 4; bases outside the gene matches: 7. DNA for the CDR3: TGTGCCAGCTCCAGTAGCGGGGGCCCGTACAATGAGCAGTTCTTC. It specifies CASSSSGGPYNEQFF.

This clonotype was seen only once. The V call is TRBV7-6, the J call TRBJ2-3, with D possibly called TRBD1 or TRBD2 (5 bases each). Trimming removed 4 bases from V and 1 base from J, with 18 bases in between. Germline CDR1 SGHVS, CDR2 FNYEAQ. The length of the CDR3 is 17 residues. The CDR3 nucleotides read TGTGCCAGCAGCTCCCTAGGTGGGGCCGGGGGCACAGATACGCAGTATTTT. It translates to CASSSLGGAGGTDTQYF.

The chain couples TRBV19 to TRBJ2-3; TRBD2 aligns across 9 bases. The germline gives CDR1 LNHDA, CDR2 SQIVND (reference sequence). The junction had 7 bases not matched to a gene; V was cut back by 3 bases and J by 6 bases. This CDR3 comprises 15 residues. The CDR3 coding sequence is TGTGCCAGTAGTATCTTGCGGGGGGGCATGGATACGCAGTATTTT. Amino acid sequence: CASSILRGGMDTQYF.

The genes are TRBV29-1 and TRBJ2-1, with 9 bases that match TRBD2. This CDR3 spans 13 amino acids. Germline V gene sequence: CDR1 SQVTM, CDR2 ANQGSEA. V trimming: 5 bases; J trimming: 8 bases; junction bases outside the gene matches: 7. The CDR3 region is CSVYAGGHDEQFF. Written as DNA, the CDR3 is TGCAGCGTTTACGCGGGGGGGCACGATGAGCAGTTCTTC.

V gene TRBV10-3 combines with J gene TRBJ2-3; the D gene could be TRBD1 or TRBD2 (6 bases each). CDR1 ENHRY and CDR2 SYGVKD come from the germline V gene. V dropped 7 bases and J dropped 5 bases, with 10 bases sitting between them. CDR3 length: 12 residues. The CDR3 DNA sequence: TGTGCCATCAATGGAGGGGGAGATACGCAGTATTTT. The encoded protein is CAINGGGDTQYF.

There are many counts of this clonotype. The chain recombines TRBV20-1 with TRBJ2-7; 7 nucleotides agree with TRBD2. The CDR3 totals 13 residues. With V trimmed by 5 bases and J by 2 bases, 6 bases remained unmatched. Germline loops: CDR1 DFQATT, CDR2 SNEGSKA (reference sequence). DNA of the CDR3: TGCAGTGCTTACCTAGCGGCGGCCTACGAGCAGTACTTC. As protein: CSAYLAAAYEQYF.

This clonotype was counted ten times or more. The genes are TRBV5-5 and TRBJ2-5; D ambiguous. The CDR3 is 14 residues long. V lost 4 bases to trimming and J lost 5 bases, with 15 bases between them. Per germline, CDR1 SGHKS and CDR2 YYEKEE (reference sequence). DNA for the CDR3: TGTGCCAGCAGCCGTCAGCTTGGCCCCGAGACCCAGTACTTC. It encodes CASSRQLGPETQYF.

This clonotype has a single count. A single base separates this from a much larger clone, so it may be a read error. V gene TRBV11-2 combines with J gene TRBJ2-3; maybe TRBD2 (5 bases). Between the trimmed V and J ends, which lost 3 bases and 3 bases, there was a span of 13 bases. This CDR3 has 15 residues. CDR1 and CDR2 from the germline V gene are SGHAT and FQNNGV. The DNA of the CDR3 is TGTGCCAGCAGCTTCTCCCGGGATAAAACAGATACGCAGTATTTT. Translating gives CASSFSRDKTDTQYF.

The gene calls are TRBV20-1 and TRBJ2-7; weak D call: TRBD1 (5 bases). Germline lookup yields CDR1 DFQATT and CDR2 SNEGSKA (reference sequence). The CDR3 contains 14 residues. V was clipped by 0 bases and J by 2 bases, with 11 bases between them. The CDR3 nucleotides read TGCAGTGCTAGAGAAGACAGCCTACCCTACGAGCAGTACTTC. The encoded protein is CSAREDSLPYEQYF.

This clonotype occurred many times. The chain uses TRBV19 and TRBJ2-3; maybe TRBD2 (5 bases). V lost 4 bases and J lost 2, with 13 bases in between. CDR1 LNHDA and CDR2 SQIVND come from the germline V gene (reference sequence). This CDR3 has 15 amino acids. The CDR3 coding sequence is TGTGCCAGTAGTACTATACTAGTTCACACAGATACGCAGTATTTT. It codes for CASSTILVHTDTQYF.

This clonotype was seen repeatedly, ten times or more. V and J are TRBV2 and TRBJ1-1; D is unclear. The V end was cut by 7 bases, the J end by 4 bases, with 13 bases between. Germline V gene sequence: CDR1 SNHLY, CDR2 FYNNEI. The CDR3 sequence is 13 residues long. The CDR3 spells CASTRGQATEAFF. CDR3 in DNA: TGTGCCAGCACCCGAGGGCAGGCCACTGAAGCTTTCTTT.

Regarding this clonotype: A much bigger clone sits one base away, suggesting this may be a read error. This chain connects TRBV4-2 to TRBJ2-1; D tentatively fits TRBD1 or TRBD2 (7 bases each). Germline lookup yields CDR1 LGHNA and CDR2 YNFKEQ. The CDR3 is 14 amino acids. This CDR3 reads CASSQSTGRETRYF. The CDR3 DNA is TGTGCCAGCAGCCAATCGACAGGGAGGGAGACCCGGTACTTC.

This chain's CDR3 is CASSEKDSSYNEQFF. The CDR3 region has the DNA TGCGCCAGCAGCGAGAAAGACAGCTCCTACAATGAGCAGTTCTTC. This chain uses TRBV10-1 with TRBJ2-1, with D perhaps matching TRBD1 (5 bases). Trimming removed 6 bases from V and 0 bases from J, with 12 bases in between. The germline gives CDR1 WNHNN, CDR2 SYGVQD (reference sequence). The CDR3 is made up of 15 amino acids.